This TCR beta chain was observed in a study of response to subunit inactivated influenza vaccine (dated by TCRdb to the late 2010s). The study in broad terms: Deep quantitative profiling of the T cell receptor repertoire was used in the study to follow responses to a trivalent subunit inactivated influenza vaccine.

Library preparation employed RT-PCR. Sequenced using an Illumina HiSeq 2500. TCRdb reran the public reads through fastp at Q25 and MiXCR, keeping productive beta chains. Rows with a matching CDR3 protein are joined into one entry that keeps the most common DNA and genes. For this sample the table gives more than 200,000 distinct CDR3 sequences, of which less than 15% were detected only once. The leading ten clones occupy 7.8% of the sample. The research as a whole found: It was suggested by the authors that each seasonal influenza vaccination may recruit only a limited number of new T cells.

The CDR3 numbers 13 residues from cysteine through phenylalanine. The sequence is cut down to CDR3 DNA, 39 bases in frame from base 1. CDR1 and CDR2 (SEHNR, FQNEAQ) derive from the germline V gene (reference sequence). A remark on this clonotype: It has no known antigen specificity. Its ends do not fully match the called genes, so a read error is possible.

The receptor was isolated from a man aged 50-60 years who received an inactivated influenza vaccine. Donor details come from another sample of the same person, matched by shared clones. Material: non-naive T cells sorted from PBMCs, obtained roughly 15 days before vaccination. The meaning of the sample's cell subset or site label: memory T cell fraction. The chain joins TRBV7-9 to TRBJ2-3, and 11 junction bases match TRBD2. The base sequence is TGTGCCAGCAGCCTAGCGGGAGGAGATACGCAGTATTTT. Translated, it reads CASSLAGGDTQYF.